This T cell receptor (beta chain) was documented in a study of cytomegalovirus exposure and HLA in healthy donors. The PCR ran on 60 Vbeta and 13 Jbeta primers. Sequencing was performed with immunoSEQ multiplex PCR; in TCRdb, only in-frame clones are kept and a portion is missing. The sample yields over 150,000 clones, around 79% seen once. Whole-study findings and limits: The study listed approximately 170 cytomegalovirus-associated TCR beta chains. Serostatus for CMV was the only available immune exposure information. A further, later analysis showed that HLA-associated TCR beta chains (compared with equally common others) were more clonally expanded.

J lost 5 bases, V lost 4 bases, and 8 bases had no gene match. Germline CDR1 and CDR2: SSHAT and FNYEAQ (reference sequence). This CDR3 contains 16 residues. Worth noting for this clone: The antigen is unknown.

This chain connects TRBV7-7 to TRBJ2-5; 12 bases agree with TRBD1. The TCR comes from a woman between 35 and 50 years old in good health and CMV-seropositive. Specimen: PBMCs. The CDR3: CASSSGTGGEKETQYF. CDR3 nucleotide sequence: TGTGCCAGCAGCTCCGGGACAGGGGGCGAGAAGGAGACCCAGTACTTC.